The 11 T cell receptor beta chains listed next were all sequenced from one sample in a study of T cells expressing NK-cell markers. TCRdb reprocessed the 5' RACE reads and reports one entry per CDR3 protein, with no DNA. The sample's table shows 550,000 to 600,000 distinct CDR3 sequences. The sequenced sample was blood T cells: a sorted CD56 or NKG2C T cell subset, CD4+ or CD8+ T cells, or bulk PBMC T cells (not recorded which). The receptors were sampled from a man younger than 30 in good health.

J is TRBJ1-1 and V is TRBV19. Germline V gives CDR1 LNHDA, CDR2 SQIVND (reference sequence). The CDR3 contains 11 residues. The CDR3 loop is CASKENTEAFF. The entire variable domain, with the rest obtained from reference TRBV19 and TRBJ1-1, is as follows: DGGITQSPKYLFRKEGQNVTLSCEQNLNHDAMYWYRQDPGQGLRLIYYSQIVNDFQKGDIAEGYSVSREKKESFPLTVTSAQKNPTAFYLCASKENTEAFFGQGTRLTVV.

This chain uses TRBV5-6 with TRBJ2-1. The CDR3 totals 12 residues. Looked up from germline, CDR1 is SGHDT and CDR2 is YYEEEE. The CDR3 here is CASSLVYGQQFF.

The chain joins TRBV25-1 to TRBJ1-5; TCRdb indicates TRBD1, and absent DNA this call remains unverified. Germline-derived CDR1 and CDR2 are MGHDK and SYGVNS. The CDR3 extends over 15 amino acids. CDR3 amino acids: CASSGGQGSNQPQHF.

The V and J genes are TRBV20-1 and TRBJ2-3; without DNA, the TCRdb call of TRBD2 cannot be checked. The CDR3 length is 14 residues. Germline loops: CDR1 DFQATT, CDR2 SNEGSKA (reference sequence). The CDR3: CSAQSGKSTDTQYF.

The chain couples TRBV25-1 to TRBJ2-3; there is no DNA to check the TCRdb D call of TRBD2. CDR1 is MGHDK and CDR2 is SYGVNS in the germline V gene. CDR3 length equals 16 residues. The CDR3 region is CASSEGTSLSTDTQYF.

The CDR3 loop reads CASSQNRGQGANEQFF. The V and J genes are TRBV4-2 and TRBJ2-1; TCRdb proposes TRBD1, but this gene call is untestable without DNA. Looked up from germline, CDR1 is LGHNA and CDR2 is YNFKEQ. This CDR3 comprises 16 residues.

This sequence joins TRBV3-1 and TRBJ2-1; checking the TCRdb D call of TRBD1 is not possible without DNA. The CDR3 has 11 residues. Per the germline V gene, CDR1 is LGHDT and CDR2 is YNNKEL (reference sequence). CDR3 sequence: CASTFEGEQFF.

The chain recombines TRBV6-5 with TRBJ2-7. The CDR3 covers 11 residues. Germline CDR1 reads MNHEY; CDR2 reads SVGAGI. CDR3 protein: CATWTPYEQYF.

The chain carries TRBV5-1 and TRBJ2-3; TCRdb names TRBD1, which stays unverified in the absence of DNA. The CDR3 consists of 13 residues. Germline-derived CDR1 and CDR2 are SGHRS and YFSETQ. CDR3 region: CASSQGGTDTQYF.

The V and J genes are TRBV5-5 and TRBJ2-5. CDR1 is SGHKS, CDR2 YYEKEE, per germline (reference sequence). This CDR3 comprises 17 residues. CDR3 in amino acids: CASSPEYATVIQETQYF.

The chain employs TRBV12-3 or TRBV12-4 and TRBJ2-1; with no DNA, the TCRdb D assignment of TRBD2 cannot be verified. There are 14 residues in the CDR3. CDR3 protein: CASIAGGPIDEQFF.